This TCR beta chain was captured by sequencing in a study of shared clonotypes between healthy human individuals. Only CD45RO-negative cells positively selected for CCR7 counted as naive CD8 cells, so terminally differentiated effector memory CD45RA+ cells were excluded. The study, taken as a whole, reports: Clonotype sharing among donors was thought likely to change with sequencing depth.

In the case of this clone: Antigen specificity is unknown.

V lost 4 bases to trimming and J lost 2 bases; unmatched junction nucleotides: 6. The CDR3 length is 14 residues. From germline, CDR1 is SGDLS and CDR2 YYNGEE. Only in-frame clones appear in the TCRdb table, and some are missing; sequencing was by immunoSEQ multiplex PCR. The sample contains millions of clones, 93% of which appear only once. This clonotype originated in a man younger than 35 in good health. Some clones in this sample may be carry-over from other donors' samples. The chain carries TRBV9 and TRBJ2-7; TRBD2 matches 7 bases. Sequenced: naive CD8+ T cells from PBMCs. The CDR3 loop is CASSPWAGAYEQYF. CDR3 nucleotide sequence: TGTGCCAGCAGCCCGTGGGCGGGGGCCTACGAGCAGTACTTC.